This T cell receptor beta chain originates from a study of shared clonotypes between healthy human individuals. Libraries were prepared by immunoSEQ multiplex PCR; TCRdb keeps only in-frame clonotypes and omits some of them. The data contain roughly 680,000 clones, roughly 72% of them singletons. The sequenced sample consisted of memory CD4+ T cells sorted from blood. The subset: CD45RA-negative fraction. The clonotype was recovered from a woman aged 25 to 45 in good health.

The CDR3 protein is CASRQQGLVSYTEAFF. The DNA for the CDR3 is TGTGCCAGCAGACAACAGGGGTTGGTCAGCTACACTGAAGCTTTCTTT. This chain joins TRBV7-2 and TRBJ1-1, with 7 bases identical to TRBD1. Germline V gene data show CDR1 as SGHTA and CDR2 as FQGNSA. Trimming took 6 bases from V and 3 from J; bases not matched to a gene: 13. The CDR3 loop spans 16 amino acids.